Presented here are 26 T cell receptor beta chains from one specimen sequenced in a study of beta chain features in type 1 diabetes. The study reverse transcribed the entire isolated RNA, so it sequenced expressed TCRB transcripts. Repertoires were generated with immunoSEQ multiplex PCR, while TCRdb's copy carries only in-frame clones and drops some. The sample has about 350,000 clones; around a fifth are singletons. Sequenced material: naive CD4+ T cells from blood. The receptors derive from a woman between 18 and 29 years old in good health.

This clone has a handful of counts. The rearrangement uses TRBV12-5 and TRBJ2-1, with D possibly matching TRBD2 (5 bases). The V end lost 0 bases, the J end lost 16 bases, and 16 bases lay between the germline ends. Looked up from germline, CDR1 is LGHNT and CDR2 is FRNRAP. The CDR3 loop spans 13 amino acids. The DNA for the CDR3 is TGTGCTAGTGGTTTGGTAGGCGCGCCGAGGGTATTCTTC. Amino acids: CASGLVGAPRVFF.

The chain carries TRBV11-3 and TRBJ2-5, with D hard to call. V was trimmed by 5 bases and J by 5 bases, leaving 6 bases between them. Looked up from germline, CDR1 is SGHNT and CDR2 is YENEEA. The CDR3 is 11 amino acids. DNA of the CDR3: TGTGCCAGCAGCGCGAGGGAGACCCAGTACTTC. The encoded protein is CASSARETQYF. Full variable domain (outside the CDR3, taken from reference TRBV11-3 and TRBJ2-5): EAGVVQSPRYKIIEKKQPVAFWCNPISGHNTLYWYLQNLGQGPELLIRYENEEAVDDSQLPKDRFSAERLKGVDSTLKIQPAELGDSAVYLCASSARETQYFGPGTRLLVL.

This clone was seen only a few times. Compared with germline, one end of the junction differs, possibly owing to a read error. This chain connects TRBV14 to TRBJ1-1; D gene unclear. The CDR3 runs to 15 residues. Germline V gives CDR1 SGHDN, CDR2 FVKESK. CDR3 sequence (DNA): TGTGCCAGCAGCCAAGAGAGGAGTTACCTCACTCAAGCTTTCTTT. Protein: CASSQERSYLTQAFF.

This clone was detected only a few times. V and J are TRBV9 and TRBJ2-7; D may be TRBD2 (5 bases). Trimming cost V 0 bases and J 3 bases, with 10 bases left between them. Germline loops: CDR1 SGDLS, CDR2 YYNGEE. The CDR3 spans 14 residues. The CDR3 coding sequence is TGTGCCAGCAGCGTAGACGGACTGAACTACGAGCAGTACTTC. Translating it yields CASSVDGLNYEQYF.

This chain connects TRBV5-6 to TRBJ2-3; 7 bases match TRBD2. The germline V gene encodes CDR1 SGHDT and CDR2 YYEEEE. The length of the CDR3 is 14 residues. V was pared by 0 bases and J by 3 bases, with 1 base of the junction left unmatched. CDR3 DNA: TGTGCCAGCAGCTTGGGGGGAGGGACAGATACGCAGTATTTT. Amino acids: CASSLGGGTDTQYF.

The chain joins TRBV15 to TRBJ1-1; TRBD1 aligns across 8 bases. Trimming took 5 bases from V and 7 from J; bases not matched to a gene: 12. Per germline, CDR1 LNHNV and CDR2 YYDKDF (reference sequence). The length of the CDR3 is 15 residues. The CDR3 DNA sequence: TGTGCCACCAGCCCCCGGACAGGGTGGGATGTTGAAGCTTTCTTT. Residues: CATSPRTGWDVEAFF.

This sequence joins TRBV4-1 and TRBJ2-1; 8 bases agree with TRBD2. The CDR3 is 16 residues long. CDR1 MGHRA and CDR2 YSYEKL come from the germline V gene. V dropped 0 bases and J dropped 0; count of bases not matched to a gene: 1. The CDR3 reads CASSQDRGGSYNEQFF. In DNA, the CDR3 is TGCGCCAGCAGCCAAGATCGGGGGGGCTCCTACAATGAGCAGTTCTTC.

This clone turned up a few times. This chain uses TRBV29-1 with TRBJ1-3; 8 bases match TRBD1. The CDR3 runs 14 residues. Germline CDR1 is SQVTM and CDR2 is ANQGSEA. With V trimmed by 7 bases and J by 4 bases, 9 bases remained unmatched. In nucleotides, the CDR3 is TGCAGCGCTTCAGGGGGCGGTGGGGGAAACACCATATATTTT. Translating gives CSASGGGGGNTIYF. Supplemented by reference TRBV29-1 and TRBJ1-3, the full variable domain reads SAVISQKPSRDICQRGTSLTIQCQVDSQVTMMFWYRQQPGQSLTLIATANQGSEATYESGFVIDKFPISRPNLTFSTLTVSNMSPEDSSIYLCSASGGGGGNTIYFGEGSWLTVV.

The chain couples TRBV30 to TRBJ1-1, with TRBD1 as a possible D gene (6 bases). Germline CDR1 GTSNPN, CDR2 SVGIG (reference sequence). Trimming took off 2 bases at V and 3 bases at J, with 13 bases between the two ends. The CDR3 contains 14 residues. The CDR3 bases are TGTGCCTGGAGTCCACAACAGGGTTACACTGAAGCTTTCTTT. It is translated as CAWSPQQGYTEAFF.

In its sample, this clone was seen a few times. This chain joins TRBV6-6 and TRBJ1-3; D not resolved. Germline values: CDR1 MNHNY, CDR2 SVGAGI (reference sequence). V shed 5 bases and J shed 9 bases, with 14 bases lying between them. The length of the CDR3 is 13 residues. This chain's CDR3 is CASSRTQVPTIYF. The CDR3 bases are TGTGCCAGCAGTAGGACTCAGGTCCCCACCATATATTTT.

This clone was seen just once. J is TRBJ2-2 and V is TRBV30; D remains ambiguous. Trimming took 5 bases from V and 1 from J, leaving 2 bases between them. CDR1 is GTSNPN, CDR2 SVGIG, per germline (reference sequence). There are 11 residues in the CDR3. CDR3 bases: TGTGCCTGGCAGAACACCGGGGAGCTGTTTTTT. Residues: CAWQNTGELFF. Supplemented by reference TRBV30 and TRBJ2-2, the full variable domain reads SQTIHQWPATLVQPVGSPLSLECTVEGTSNPNLYWYRQAAGRGLQLLFYSVGIGQISSEVPQNLSASRPQDRQFILSSKKLLLSDSGFYLCAWQNTGELFFGEGSRLTVL.

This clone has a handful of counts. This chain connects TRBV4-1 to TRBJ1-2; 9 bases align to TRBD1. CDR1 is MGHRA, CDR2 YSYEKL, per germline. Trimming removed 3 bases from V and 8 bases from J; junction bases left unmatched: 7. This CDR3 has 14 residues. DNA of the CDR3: TGCGCCAGCAGCCAGTTACAGGGGGCGCGGGGCTACACCTTC. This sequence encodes CASSQLQGARGYTF.

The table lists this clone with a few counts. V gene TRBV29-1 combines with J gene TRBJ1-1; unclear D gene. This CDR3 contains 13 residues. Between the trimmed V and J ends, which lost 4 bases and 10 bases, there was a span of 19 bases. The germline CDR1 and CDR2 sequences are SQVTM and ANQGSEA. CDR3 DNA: TGCAGCGTTGTCGAGGGTCTCAAGAGAATAGCTTTCTTT. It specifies CSVVEGLKRIAFF.

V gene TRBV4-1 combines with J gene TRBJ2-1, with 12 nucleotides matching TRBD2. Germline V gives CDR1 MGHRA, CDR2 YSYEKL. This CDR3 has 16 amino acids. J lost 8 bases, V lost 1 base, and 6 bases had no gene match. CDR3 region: CASSQAPTSGSHEQFF. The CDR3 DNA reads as TGCGCCAGCAGCCAAGCCCCGACTAGCGGGAGCCATGAGCAGTTCTTC.

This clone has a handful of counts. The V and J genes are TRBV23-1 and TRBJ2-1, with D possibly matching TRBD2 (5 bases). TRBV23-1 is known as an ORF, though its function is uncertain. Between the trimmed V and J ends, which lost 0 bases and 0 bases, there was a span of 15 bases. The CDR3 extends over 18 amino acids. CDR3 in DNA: TGCGCCAGCAGTCAATCTCTCTTAGCGCCCAGCTCCTACAATGAGCAGTTCTTC. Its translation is CASSQSLLAPSSYNEQFF.

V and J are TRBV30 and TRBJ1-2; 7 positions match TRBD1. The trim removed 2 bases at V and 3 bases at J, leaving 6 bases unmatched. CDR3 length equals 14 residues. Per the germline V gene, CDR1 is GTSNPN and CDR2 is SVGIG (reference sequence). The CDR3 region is CAWSNLGQYYGYTF. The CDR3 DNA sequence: TGTGCCTGGAGTAACCTGGGACAGTACTATGGCTACACCTTC. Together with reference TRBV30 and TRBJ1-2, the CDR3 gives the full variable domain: SQTIHQWPATLVQPVGSPLSLECTVEGTSNPNLYWYRQAAGRGLQLLFYSVGIGQISSEVPQNLSASRPQDRQFILSSKKLLLSDSGFYLCAWSNLGQYYGYTFGSGTRLTVV.

CDR3 nucleotide sequence: TGTGCCAGCAGCCCCGGACAGGGGCCCTACGAGCAGTACTTC. It encodes CASSPGQGPYEQYF. The V call is TRBV14, the J call TRBJ2-7, with 9 bases fitting TRBD1. There are 14 residues in the CDR3. Germline-derived CDR1 and CDR2 are SGHDN and FVKESK. Germline trimming cut 4 bases from V and 2 bases from J; bases unmatched to any gene: 3.

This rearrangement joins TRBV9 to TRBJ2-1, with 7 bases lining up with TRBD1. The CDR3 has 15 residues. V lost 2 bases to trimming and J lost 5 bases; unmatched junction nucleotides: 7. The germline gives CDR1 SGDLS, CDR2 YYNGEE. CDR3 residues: CASSVRQGRNNEQFF. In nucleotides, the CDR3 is TGTGCCAGCAGCGTCCGACAGGGTCGGAACAATGAGCAGTTCTTC.

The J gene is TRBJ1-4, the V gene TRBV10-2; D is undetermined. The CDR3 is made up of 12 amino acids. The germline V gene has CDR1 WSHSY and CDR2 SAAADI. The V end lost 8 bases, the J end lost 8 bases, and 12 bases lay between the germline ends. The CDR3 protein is CASGTLGEKLFF. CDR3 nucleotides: TGCGCCAGCGGCACCCTAGGAGAAAAACTGTTTTTT.

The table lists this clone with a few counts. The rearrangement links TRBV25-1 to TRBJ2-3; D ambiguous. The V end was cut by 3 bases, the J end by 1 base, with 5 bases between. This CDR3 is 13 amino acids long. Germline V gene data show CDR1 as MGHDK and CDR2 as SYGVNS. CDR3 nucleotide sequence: TGTGCCAGCAGTGAGAGTGGCACAGATACGCAGTATTTT. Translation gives CASSESGTDTQYF.

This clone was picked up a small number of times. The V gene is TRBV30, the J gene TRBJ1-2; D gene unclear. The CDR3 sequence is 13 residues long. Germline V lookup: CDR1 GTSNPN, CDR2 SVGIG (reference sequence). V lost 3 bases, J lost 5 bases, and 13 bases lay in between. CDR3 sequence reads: CAWSVLTGYGYTF. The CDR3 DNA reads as TGTGCCTGGAGCGTTTTAACTGGTTATGGCTACACCTTC.

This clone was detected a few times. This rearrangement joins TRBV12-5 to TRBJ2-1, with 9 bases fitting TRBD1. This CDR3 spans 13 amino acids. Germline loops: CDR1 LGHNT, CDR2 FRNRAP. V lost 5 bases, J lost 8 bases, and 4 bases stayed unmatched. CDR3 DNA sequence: TGTGCTAGTGGTAGGGACAGGGTTTATGAGCAGTTCTTC. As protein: CASGRDRVYEQFF.

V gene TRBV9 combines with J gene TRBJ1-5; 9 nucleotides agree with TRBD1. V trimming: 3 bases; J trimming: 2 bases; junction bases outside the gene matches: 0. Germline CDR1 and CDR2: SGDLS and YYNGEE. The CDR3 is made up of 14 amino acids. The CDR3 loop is CASSGQGGNQPQHF. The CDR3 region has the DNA TGTGCCAGCAGCGGACAGGGGGGCAATCAGCCCCAGCATTTT.

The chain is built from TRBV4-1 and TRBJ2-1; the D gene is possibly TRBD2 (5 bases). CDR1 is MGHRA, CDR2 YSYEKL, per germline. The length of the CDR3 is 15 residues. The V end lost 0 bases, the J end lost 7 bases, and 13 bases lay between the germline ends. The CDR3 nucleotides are TGCGCCAGCAGCCAAGATTTGGCGGGCCGTAATGAGCAGTTCTTC. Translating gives CASSQDLAGRNEQFF.

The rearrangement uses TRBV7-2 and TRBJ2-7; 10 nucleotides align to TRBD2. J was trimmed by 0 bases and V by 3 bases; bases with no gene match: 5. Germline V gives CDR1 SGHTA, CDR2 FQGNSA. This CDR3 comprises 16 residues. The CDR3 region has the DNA TGTGCCAGCAGCTTGGGGACTAGCGTATCCTCCTACGAGCAGTACTTC. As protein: CASSLGTSVSSYEQYF.

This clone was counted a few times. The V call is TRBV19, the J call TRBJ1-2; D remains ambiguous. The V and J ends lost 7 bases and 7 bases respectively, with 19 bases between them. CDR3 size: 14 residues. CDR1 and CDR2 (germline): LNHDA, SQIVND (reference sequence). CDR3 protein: CASTVVRRSTGYTF. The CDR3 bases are TGTGCCAGTACCGTGGTTCGGAGAAGCACTGGCTACACCTTC.